A selection of T cell receptor beta chains follows, all from one sample in a study of CD8+ T cells in alopecia areata. TCRdb's copy holds only in-frame clones and misses some; the assay was immunoSEQ multiplex PCR. The sample holds about 300,000 clones; 55% to 70% are singletons and the top ten take about 1.8%. The specimen was CD4+ T cells sorted from blood, collected at week 24, from a patient treated with tofacitinib. The receptors here all came from a human donor with alopecia areata. The CDR3 runs from the conserved cysteine through the conserved F or W. The order of the fields is V gene, D gene, J gene, clone size, CDR3 protein, CDR3 DNA. The D gene is left open where the match is weak. Only some rows state a clone size, as once, few, many or a class for expanded clones.

>TRBV29-1|-|TRBJ2-5|-
CSVEEGQETQYF
TGCAGCGTTGAGGAGGGGCAAGAGACCCAGTACTTC
>TRBV5-1|-|TRBJ1-1|-
CASSLSSGNTEAFF
TGCGCCAGCAGCTTGAGTTCCGGGAACACTGAAGCTTTCTTT
>TRBV4-3|TRBD2|TRBJ2-3|-
CASSQGTSGDTQYF
TGCGCCAGCAGCCAAGGGACTAGCGGAGATACGCAGTATTTT
>TRBV5-1|TRBD1|TRBJ1-2|-
CASSSGTANYGYTF
TGCGCCAGCAGCTCAGGGACAGCTAACTATGGCTACACCTTC
>TRBV11-2|-|TRBJ2-5|few
CASSLELQETQYF
TGTGCCAGCAGCTTAGAACTTCAAGAGACCCAGTACTTC
>TRBV29-1|-|TRBJ1-3|-
CSVLWRRREGNTIYF
TGCAGCGTTCTCTGGCGACGGAGGGAAGGAAACACCATATATTTT
>TRBV10-3|TRBD1|TRBJ1-1|-
CAISVFGQGDTEAFF
TGTGCCATCAGTGTTTTCGGACAGGGCGACACTGAAGCTTTCTTT
>TRBV9|-|TRBJ1-1|-
CASSVEGESSEAFF
TGTGCCAGCAGCGTAGAGGGGGAAAGCAGTGAAGCTTTCTTT
>TRBV10-3|-|TRBJ1-2|-
CAISEAAQGDYTF
TGTGCCATCAGTGAGGCGGCACAGGGCGACTACACCTTC
>TRBV15|-|TRBJ2-1|-
CATSRGGAGQGNEQFF
TGTGCCACCAGCAGAGGGGGAGCGGGGCAGGGGAATGAGCAGTTCTTC
>TRBV7-2|-|TRBJ2-4|few
CASSLSLAKNIQYF
TGTGCCAGCAGCTTGTCCCTAGCCAAAAACATTCAGTACTTC
>TRBV4-1|-|TRBJ2-7|few
CASSQGATGTPPYEQYF
TGCGCCAGCAGCCAAGGGGCCACGGGGACGCCTCCCTACGAGCAGTACTTC
>TRBV29-1|TRBD1|TRBJ2-7|-
CSVVAGGSAEQYF
TGCAGCGTTGTCGCAGGGGGATCTGCCGAGCAGTACTTC
>TRBV4-1|-|TRBJ1-1|-
CASSQGTSLAVEAFF
TGCGCCAGCAGCCAAGGGACATCGCTGGCCGTTGAAGCTTTCTTT
>TRBV30|-|TRBJ1-2|once
CAWRQGRNYGYTF
TGTGCCTGGAGACAGGGACGAAACTATGGCTACACCTTC
>TRBV30|-|TRBJ1-2|once
CAGDRFNYGYTF
TGTGCCGGCGACAGATTTAACTATGGCTACACCTTC
>TRBV27|-|TRBJ1-1|-
CASSLRGTEAFF
TGTGCCAGCAGTTTAAGAGGCACTGAAGCTTTCTTT
>TRBV2|TRBD1|TRBJ2-7|-
CASSEGTGPKQYF
TGTGCCAGCAGTGAAGGGACAGGACCTAAGCAGTACTTC
>TRBV28|-|TRBJ1-5|-
CASSADSGRGQPQHF
TGTGCCAGCAGTGCCGACAGCGGCAGAGGACAGCCCCAGCATTTT
>TRBV7-9|-|TRBJ2-5|once
CASSPEGGTQYF
TGTGCCAGCAGCCCCGAGGGGGGGACCCAGTACTTC
>TRBV13|-|TRBJ2-3|-
CASSSRLGRGSDTQYF
TGTGCCAGCAGCTCGAGACTAGGAAGGGGTTCAGATACGCAGTATTTT
>TRBV25-1|-|TRBJ2-1|-
CASSEIGNEQFF
TGTGCCAGCAGTGAAATTGGCAATGAGCAGTTCTTC
>TRBV29-1|-|TRBJ2-5|-
CSGDLRGPGGTQYF
TGCAGCGGGGACCTTCGGGGGCCCGGGGGGACCCAGTACTTC
>TRBV2|-|TRBJ2-5|-
CASSSDRNQETQYF
TGTGCCAGCAGTAGTGACAGGAATCAAGAGACCCAGTACTTC
>TRBV4-1|-|TRBJ1-1|-
CASSRPERLKFNTEAFF
TGCGCCAGCAGCCGGCCGGAACGTTTGAAATTTAACACTGAAGCTTTCTTT
>TRBV28|-|TRBJ1-5|-
CASSFGTSIGLRSGNQPQHF
TGTGCCAGCAGCTTTGGGACGTCCATTGGCCTCCGGTCGGGCAATCAGCCCCAGCATTTT
>TRBV4-1|-|TRBJ1-5|-
CASSQAPTGTGSNQPQHF
TGCGCCAGCAGCCAAGCCCCGACAGGCACGGGGAGCAATCAGCCCCAGCATTTT
>TRBV29-1|-|TRBJ2-5|few
CSAPPGSQETQYF
TGCAGCGCCCCACCGGGATCCCAAGAGACCCAGTACTTC
>TRBV4-1|-|TRBJ1-1|once
CASSPLGRVNTEAFF
TGCGCCAGCAGCCCCCTTGGCCGGGTGAACACTGAAGCTTTCTTT